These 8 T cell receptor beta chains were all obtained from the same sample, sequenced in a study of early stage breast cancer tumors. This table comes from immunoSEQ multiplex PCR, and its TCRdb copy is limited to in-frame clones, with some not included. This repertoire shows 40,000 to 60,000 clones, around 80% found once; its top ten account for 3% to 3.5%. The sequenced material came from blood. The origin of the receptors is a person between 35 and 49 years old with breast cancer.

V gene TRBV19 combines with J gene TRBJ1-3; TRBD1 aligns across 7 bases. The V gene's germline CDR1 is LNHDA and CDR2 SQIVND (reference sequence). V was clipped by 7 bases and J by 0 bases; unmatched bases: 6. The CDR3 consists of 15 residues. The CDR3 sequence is CASNDRVLSGNTIYF. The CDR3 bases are TGTGCCAGTAATGACAGGGTCCTCTCTGGAAACACCATATATTTT.

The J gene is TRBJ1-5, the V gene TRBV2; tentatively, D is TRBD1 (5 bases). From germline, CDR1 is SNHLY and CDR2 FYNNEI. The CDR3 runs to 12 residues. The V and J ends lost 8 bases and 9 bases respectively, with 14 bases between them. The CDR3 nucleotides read TGTGCCAGCGGGACTGATTTTAGGCCCCAGCATTTT. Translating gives CASGTDFRPQHF.

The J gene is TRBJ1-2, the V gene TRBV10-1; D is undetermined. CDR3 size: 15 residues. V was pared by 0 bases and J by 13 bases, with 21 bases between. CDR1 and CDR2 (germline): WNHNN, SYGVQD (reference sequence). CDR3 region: CASSESGWQDQTCTF. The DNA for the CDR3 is TGCGCCAGCAGTGAGTCGGGGTGGCAGGACCAAACTTGCACCTTC.

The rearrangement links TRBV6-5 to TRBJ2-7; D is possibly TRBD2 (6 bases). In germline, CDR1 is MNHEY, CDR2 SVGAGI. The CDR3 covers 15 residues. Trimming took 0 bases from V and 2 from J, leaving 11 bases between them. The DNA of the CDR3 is TGTGCCAGCAGTTACTCGGGGGGACTTCCCTACGAGCAGTACTTC. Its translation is CASSYSGGLPYEQYF.

The CDR3: CAISAEGGGYNTIYF. CDR3 DNA sequence: TGTGCCATCAGTGCAGAAGGAGGGGGCTACAACACCATATATTTT. The chain uses TRBV10-3 and TRBJ1-3, with 7 bases lining up with TRBD1. Trimming at V came to 4 bases and at J to 7 bases, leaving 10 bases not matched to a gene. The CDR3 spans 15 residues. Per the germline V gene, CDR1 is ENHRY and CDR2 is SYGVKD.

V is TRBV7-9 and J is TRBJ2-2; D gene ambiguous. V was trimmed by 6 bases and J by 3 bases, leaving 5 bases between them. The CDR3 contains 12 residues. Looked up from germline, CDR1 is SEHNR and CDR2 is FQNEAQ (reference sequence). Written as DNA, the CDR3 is TGTGCCAGCAGTCGGGACACCGGGGAGCTGTTTTTT. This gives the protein CASSRDTGELFF.

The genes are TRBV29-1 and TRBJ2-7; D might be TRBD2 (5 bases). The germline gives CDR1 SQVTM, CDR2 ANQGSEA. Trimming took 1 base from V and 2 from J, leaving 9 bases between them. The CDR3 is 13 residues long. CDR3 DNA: TGCAGCGTTGAAGTATCCGGGACCTACGAGCAGTACTTC. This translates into CSVEVSGTYEQYF.

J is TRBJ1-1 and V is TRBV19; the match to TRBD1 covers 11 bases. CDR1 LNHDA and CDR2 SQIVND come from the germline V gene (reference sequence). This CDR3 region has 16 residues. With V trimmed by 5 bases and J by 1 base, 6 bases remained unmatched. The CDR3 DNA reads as TGTGCCAGTAGTGCAAGGACAGGGGGCGGGAACACTGAAGCTTTCTTT. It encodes CASSARTGGGNTEAFF.